The rows below give T cell receptor beta chains drawn from one sample of a study of T cells after yellow fever vaccination. TCRdb itself ran the 5' RACE reads through MiXCR, one entry per CDR3 protein. The data show a few hundred thousand distinct CDR3 sequences, approximately 4.2% seen once. The input for sequencing was PBMCs, taken 5 days after the yellow fever booster vaccination. The receptors stem from a man in his late teens or twenties who received the YFV17D yellow fever vaccine. Both conserved end residues are trimmed from each CDR3. Fields, in order: CDR3 protein, clone size, V gene, J gene. Clone size appears in some rows only: once, few, many, or a class for an expanded clone.

ASRRGGGETQY	many	TRBV5-1	TRBJ2-5
ASSLMSASSYNSPLH	NA	TRBV7-2	TRBJ1-6
ASRRTSGGRGDTQY	many	TRBV25-1	TRBJ2-3
SVDSSGNTIY	few	TRBV29-1	TRBJ1-3
ASSPAPREKLF	many	TRBV5-5	TRBJ1-4
ASSYPSGAGVNSPLH	few	TRBV6-5	TRBJ1-6
ASSQERGLAGYTDTQY	NA	TRBV4-1	TRBJ2-3
AISESLLGYEQY	many	TRBV10-3	TRBJ2-7
ASRRDGYEQY	NA	TRBV5-1	TRBJ2-7
ASSLQGDTDTQY	few	TRBV18	TRBJ2-3
ASSRTPRATNEKLF	NA	TRBV5-1	TRBJ1-4
ASSYDSFYGYT	few	TRBV6-5	TRBJ1-2
SARDGTSGGYNEQF	NA	TRBV20-1	TRBJ2-1
ASSYSRSSGNTIY	many	TRBV6-5	TRBJ1-3
ASSLTPQLDYGYT	many	TRBV5-1	TRBJ1-2
SARATLGSGGRSTGELF	few	TRBV20-1	TRBJ2-2
ASSTRTGPMMNTEAF	many	TRBV6-2/TRBV6-3	TRBJ1-1
ASSLQDTDTQY	few	TRBV4-3	TRBJ2-3
ASSQEIDRSNQPQH	NA	TRBV4-3	TRBJ1-5
ASSFTDREGGYT	NA	TRBV12-3/TRBV12-4	TRBJ1-2
ASSGYTTSQETQY	few	TRBV5-1	TRBJ2-5
ASREGNQPQH	NA	TRBV6-1	TRBJ1-5
ASSFTGTNTEAF	many	TRBV12-3/TRBV12-4	TRBJ1-1
SVEFGARQPNEQF	NA	TRBV29-1	TRBJ2-1